The 5 T cell receptor beta chains listed next were all sequenced from one sample in a study of Graves' ophthalmopathy and Graves' hyperthyroidism. RNA transcripts provided the template for amplifying TCR beta CDR3 regions. The workflow started with a first-round RT-PCR run with HTBI primers and then moved on to a second-round multiplex PCR. TCRdb called the multiplex PCR reads again in MiXCR, with one record for every CDR3 protein. This table has about 400,000 distinct CDR3 sequences, 15% appearing once. The sample comprised peripheral blood. Every receptor here comes from a woman under 30 with stable Graves' hyperthyroidism.

This clonotype has at least ten counts. The rearrangement joins TRBV9 to TRBJ1-2; no reliable D call. The CDR3 has 16 amino acids. Germline CDR1 and CDR2: SGDLS and YYNGEE. V was pared by 0 bases and J by 4 bases, with 16 bases between. The CDR3 coding sequence is TGTGCCAGCAGCGTAGTCCCGCTCAGGACCTCCTATGGCTACACCTTC. Amino acids: CASSVVPLRTSYGYTF.

Regarding this clonotype: Germline is not matched at one junction end, which may reflect a read error. The chain's CDR3 is CVSNVQGFYGYTF. The CDR3 coding sequence is TGTGTCAGCAACGTACAGGGATTCTATGGCTACACCTTC. The chain joins TRBV12-3 or TRBV12-4 to TRBJ1-2; D might be TRBD1 (6 bases). This CDR3 has 13 amino acids.

This clonotype was recorded many times. The rearrangement joins TRBV20-1 to TRBJ1-6; 8 bases agree with TRBD1. CDR1 and CDR2 (germline): DFQATT, SNEGSKA (reference sequence). The CDR3 is 17 amino acids. V shed 3 bases, J shed 6 bases, and the junction held 13 bases outside the gene matches. The CDR3 spells CSARSRTRDRSNSPLHF. DNA of the CDR3: TGCAGTGCTAGGTCTAGGACGAGGGACAGGTCTAATTCACCCCTCCACTTT.

This clonotype was seen repeatedly, ten times or more. V and J are TRBV9 and TRBJ1-1; 7 bases are shared with TRBD1. The V and J ends lost 4 bases and 1 base, in that order; junction bases with no gene match: 7. The CDR3 consists of 15 residues. Germline CDR1 is SGDLS and CDR2 is YYNGEE. The CDR3 nucleotides read TGTGCCAGCAGCATCACAGGGGAGGGGAACACTGAAGCTTTCTTT. Its protein product is CASSITGEGNTEAFF.

This clonotype was found many times. The chain uses TRBV6-2 or TRBV6-3 and TRBJ1-1, with 8 bases fitting TRBD1. The trim removed 6 bases at V and 5 bases at J, leaving 8 bases unmatched. The CDR3 extends over 14 amino acids. The V gene's germline CDR1 is MNHEY and CDR2 SVGEGT. This CDR3 is CASRPGTGDTEAFF. The CDR3 DNA reads TGTGCCAGCAGACCCGGGACAGGAGATACTGAAGCTTTCTTT.